This entry features one TCR beta chain sequence. The table lists this clonotype with many counts. Its antigen is currently not known. Nothing much larger sits one base from this clone, and base qualities are not available. A case-control design nested within a healthcare worker cohort in London, UK, was used, with weekly nasopharyngeal swab PCR tests and blood sampling performed. Healthcare workers were recruited during the week of the UK lockdown, between 23 and 31 March 2020, and followed weekly for up to about 15 weeks. Ends trimmed: V by 3 bases, J by 0 bases; bases unmatched to a gene: 6. Counted from cysteine to phenylalanine, this CDR3 has 16 amino acids. The kept DNA is CDR3 alone, 48 bases in frame from the first base. CDR1 SGHNT and CDR2 YYREEE were looked up in the germline V gene (reference sequence). To prepare the library, 5' RACE was applied. The reads were generated on a NextSeq 500. In the TCR library protocol, unique molecular identifiers were attached to individual cDNA molecules to correct for PCR bias and sequencing error. TCR alpha and beta chains were both sequenced, and the abundances of alpha and beta sequences in each sample were closely correlated with each other. Regarding the original processing steps: Decombinator V4 was used to annotate TCR sequences for V gene, J gene and CDR3. TCRs were defined as expanded if a significant change between any two time points was detected under a Poisson model with p below 0.0001. TCR abundances were normalised to the total number of TCRs sequenced per sample and expressed as counts per million. TRAV1-2 paired with TRAJ12, TRAJ20 or TRAJ33 defined MAIT TCRs, while TRAV10 paired with TRAJ18 defined iNKT TCRs. VDJdb, accessed 1 November 2021, was searched for CMV, EBV and SARS-CoV-2 annotated TCRs, with TCRs annotated for multiple antigens excluded. TCRdb applied fastp at Q25 and MiXCR to the public reads, then kept only in-frame beta chains. For every CDR3 protein sequence, its rows merge into one entry that carries the most common genes and DNA. TCRdb's processing, not the authors', yielded these V and J calls. This sample lists 56,000 or so distinct CDR3 sequences; 8.2% were detected once. 3.5% to 4.5% of the sample belongs to the ten largest clones.

The data were taken from a study of early T cells in non-severe SARS-CoV-2 infection listed by TCRdb under 2021. General notes on the study: Because TCR sequencing relied on bulk RNA taken from unsorted whole blood, pairing of alpha and beta chains was not possible. General findings and caveats noted by the study authors: VDJdb matching was skewed toward anti-spike CD8 responses and likely underestimated virus-specific expansions, missing private and CD4 specificities.

Sequenced: whole blood. The TCR sequence derives from an adult who was a healthcare worker with PCR-confirmed SARS-CoV-2 infection or an uninfected control (not recorded which). This sequence uses TRBV5-4 and TRBJ2-5, with TRBD2 identical over 9 junction bases. The CDR3 protein: CASSSSGTSYQETQYF. The nucleotide sequence reads TGTGCCAGCAGCTCTTCCGGGACTAGCTACCAAGAGACCCAGTACTTC.